The 32 T cell receptor beta chains presented below share a single source sample, sequenced in a study of blood T cell repertoires in COVID-19. Sequencing used immunoSEQ multiplex PCR; TCRdb keeps in-frame clones, though not all of them. The sample gives about 92,000 clones, about three quarters of which show up once; roughly 8.6% is in the top ten. Specimen: peripheral blood. These receptors were obtained from a man aged 50 to 59 who had recovered from COVID-19.

The genes are TRBV5-1 and TRBJ1-1; 7 positions agree with TRBD1. With V trimmed by 3 bases and J by 1 base, 6 bases remained unmatched. CDR1 and CDR2 (germline): SGHRS, YFSETQ. The CDR3 spans 15 residues. The CDR3 spells CASSSGQVSNTEAFF. The CDR3 coding sequence is TGCGCCAGCAGCTCCGGACAGGTTTCGAACACTGAAGCTTTCTTT.

V is TRBV10-3 and J is TRBJ1-5; 9 bases match TRBD1. The CDR3 totals 15 residues. J lost 3 bases, V lost 6 bases, and 6 bases had no gene match. Germline CDR1 ENHRY, CDR2 SYGVKD. CDR3 sequence: CAIRGDRETNQPQHF. The CDR3 DNA reads as TGTGCCATCAGGGGGGACAGGGAAACCAATCAGCCCCAGCATTTT.

DNA of the CDR3: TGTGCCAGCAGCGCGGGGGGTGACACTGAAGCTTTCTTT. Translation: CASSAGGDTEAFF. V is TRBV3-1 (or the pseudogene TRBV3-2) and J is TRBJ1-1; D is possibly TRBD1 (5 bases). Per the germline V gene, CDR1 is LGHDT and CDR2 is YNNKEL (reference sequence). V was clipped by 5 bases and J by 3 bases, with 10 bases between them. The CDR3 length is 13 residues.

The CDR3 is CASSLGGYEQYF. The DNA for the CDR3 is TGCGCCAGCAGCTTGGGAGGGTACGAGCAGTACTTC. The V call is TRBV5-1, the J call TRBJ2-7, with a possible D match to TRBD2 (5 bases). Trimming pared 0 bases from V and 4 bases from J, leaving 5 bases between. Germline V CDR1 and CDR2: SGHRS, YFSETQ. The CDR3 has 12 amino acids.

The rearrangement links TRBV6-2 or TRBV6-3 to TRBJ2-3, with TRBD1 matching 12 bases. Germline V CDR1 and CDR2: MNHEY, SVGEGT. V lost 3 bases to trimming and J lost 2 bases; unmatched junction nucleotides: 9. The CDR3 covers 18 residues. CDR3 residues: CASSYAGQGAPHTDTQYF. In nucleotides, the CDR3 is TGTGCCAGCAGTTATGCGGGACAGGGGGCCCCACACACAGATACGCAGTATTTT.

This chain links TRBV6-6 with TRBJ2-7; 7 nucleotides line up with TRBD1. The germline CDR1 and CDR2 sequences are MNHNY and SVGAGI (reference sequence). The CDR3 is made up of 16 amino acids. The V and J ends lost 5 bases and 4 bases, in that order; junction bases with no gene match: 14. The CDR3 reads CASSRRDSPNYYEQYF. The CDR3 DNA follows: TGTGCCAGCAGTCGACGGGACAGCCCCAACTATTACGAGCAGTACTTC.

V and J are TRBV6-5 and TRBJ1-2, with D perhaps TRBD1 (6 bases). Trimming pared 3 bases from V and 3 bases from J, leaving 8 bases between. This CDR3 has 13 amino acids. The germline V gene encodes CDR1 MNHEY and CDR2 SVGAGI. The CDR3 DNA reads TGTGCCAGCAGTTATTCAGGGGACTATGGCTACACCTTC. It codes for CASSYSGDYGYTF.

V is TRBV30 and J is TRBJ1-2; no clear D. The V end lost 5 bases, the J end lost 0 bases, and 10 bases lay between the germline ends. The CDR3 totals 13 residues. Germline CDR1 is GTSNPN and CDR2 is SVGIG (reference sequence). The CDR3 nucleotides are TGTGCCTGGGGTGGTTTAGCTAACTATGGCTACACCTTC. Its translation is CAWGGLANYGYTF.

The V call is TRBV9, the J call TRBJ2-5, with 7 bases fitting TRBD2. The CDR3 contains 17 residues. V lost 3 bases, J lost 3 bases, and 14 bases stayed unmatched. Germline-derived CDR1 and CDR2 are SGDLS and YYNGEE. CDR3 sequence (DNA): TGTGCCAGCAGCGCCCCCCTAGCGGCCGAGAATAAAGAGACCCAGTACTTC. Its translation: CASSAPLAAENKETQYF.

The chain uses TRBV19 and TRBJ1-6, with D unclear. V dropped 5 bases and J dropped 10 bases, with 24 bases sitting between them. This CDR3 contains 17 residues. Germline V gives CDR1 LNHDA, CDR2 SQIVND (reference sequence). The CDR3 here is CASSVREGALFSSPLHF. Written as DNA, the CDR3 is TGTGCCAGTAGTGTTCGAGAGGGAGCCCTTTTTTCGTCACCCCTCCACTTT.

The chain uses TRBV7-9 and TRBJ1-3; the D is unclear. Germline CDR1 and CDR2: SEHNR and FQNEAQ (reference sequence). V lost 5 bases and J 2 bases, leaving 7 bases between the germline ends. The CDR3 covers 13 residues. The CDR3 coding sequence is TGTGCCAGCAGCACTGGAGCTGGAAACACCATATATTTT. It encodes CASSTGAGNTIYF.

The chain has TRBV12-5 and TRBJ1-5, with D maybe TRBD1 (6 bases). Trimming pared 6 bases from V and 3 bases from J, leaving 18 bases between. Germline V gene data show CDR1 as LGHNT and CDR2 as FRNRAP. The CDR3 is 16 residues long. CDR3 loop: CASGPEGVWANQPQHF. The CDR3 bases are TGTGCTAGTGGCCCCGAGGGGGTCTGGGCCAATCAGCCCCAGCATTTT.

The chain uses TRBV4-1 and TRBJ2-6, with D possibly TRBD2 on 5 matching bases. The CDR3 runs to 13 residues. The V end was cut by 7 bases, the J end by 4 bases, with 8 bases between. Germline CDR1 and CDR2: MGHRA and YSYEKL. The chain's CDR3 is CASMEVGANVLTF. The CDR3 coding sequence is TGCGCCAGCATGGAGGTCGGGGCCAACGTCCTGACTTTC.

CDR3 DNA sequence: TGCGCCAGCAGCAATCTAGCGGGAGGTCGGGAGACCCAGTACTTC. This sequence encodes CASSNLAGGRETQYF. This chain uses TRBV5-1 with TRBJ2-5; 11 positions agree with TRBD2. Germline V gene lookup returns CDR1 SGHRS and CDR2 YFSETQ. Trimming cost V 4 bases and J 5 bases; bases outside gene matches: 7. The CDR3 totals 15 residues.

Only a few counts were recorded for this clone. The rearrangement joins TRBV4-2 to TRBJ2-1; tentatively, D is TRBD2 (5 bases). CDR3 length: 14 residues. Deletions cut 0 bases from V and 4 bases from J, with 7 bases between. The germline gives CDR1 LGHNA, CDR2 YNFKEQ. CDR3 protein: CASSQELGYNEQFF. The CDR3 region has the DNA TGTGCCAGCAGCCAAGAACTAGGATACAATGAGCAGTTCTTC.

The gene calls are TRBV5-6 and TRBJ2-5; D may be TRBD2 (6 bases). The CDR3 runs to 15 residues. Germline CDR1 is SGHDT and CDR2 is YYEEEE. V was clipped by 2 bases and J by 5 bases, with 16 bases between them. The DNA for the CDR3 is TGTGCCAGCAGCTTTCGGGAGACAATGATCGAGACCCAGTACTTC. Amino acids: CASSFRETMIETQYF.

This chain joins TRBV11-2 and TRBJ2-5, with D perhaps matching TRBD2 (6 bases). Trimming removed 1 base from V and 9 bases from J, with 18 bases in between. The CDR3 sequence is 15 residues long. The germline gives CDR1 SGHAT, CDR2 FQNNGV. The CDR3 sequence: CASSLGAGSSGAQYF. Here the CDR3 DNA reads TGTGCCAGCAGCTTAGGGGCAGGGAGCTCGGGGGCCCAGTACTTC.

V usage is TRBV3-1 (or the pseudogene TRBV3-2) and J usage is TRBJ1-5; no clear D. This CDR3 contains 14 residues. Trimming took 4 bases from V and 4 from J, leaving 11 bases between them. Germline V gives CDR1 LGHDT, CDR2 YNNKEL (reference sequence). The CDR3 reads CASSRGRENQPQHF. The CDR3 bases are TGTGCCAGCAGCCGAGGACGGGAGAATCAGCCCCAGCATTTT.

The J gene is TRBJ2-5, the V gene TRBV11-2; D unresolved. With 5 bases removed from V and 5 bases from J, the gap between germline ends came to 9 bases. Germline CDR1 is SGHAT and CDR2 is FQNNGV. This CDR3 has 12 residues. CDR3 protein: CASSTTLETQYF. Written as DNA, the CDR3 is TGTGCCAGCAGCACCACTCTGGAGACCCAGTACTTC.

The chain has TRBV6-5 and TRBJ2-7, with 10 bases lining up with TRBD1. This CDR3 spans 14 amino acids. Germline V gene sequence: CDR1 MNHEY, CDR2 SVGAGI. With 6 bases clipped from V and 6 bases from J, the junction kept 8 bases outside the gene matches. CDR3 sequence (DNA): TGTGCCAGCAGCGAGGACAGGGGGTGGGGCGAGCAGTACTTC. Its translation is CASSEDRGWGEQYF.

The chain joins TRBV6-1 to TRBJ1-4, with TRBD1 as a possible D gene (5 bases). Deletions cut 1 base from V and 6 bases from J, with 12 bases between. The CDR3 extends over 15 amino acids. Germline V lookup: CDR1 MNHNS, CDR2 SASEGT. The CDR3: CASSEVKGLDEKLFF. In DNA, the CDR3 is TGTGCCAGCAGTGAAGTTAAGGGGCTAGATGAAAAACTGTTTTTT.

The rearrangement links TRBV11-2 to TRBJ2-3; possibly TRBD2 for D (6 bases). Trimming pared 1 base from V and 1 base from J, leaving 9 bases between. CDR3 length: 15 residues. Per germline, CDR1 SGHAT and CDR2 FQNNGV. CDR3 DNA sequence: TGTGCCAGCAGCTTAGTAGCGGTCCGCACAGATACGCAGTATTTT. Amino acids: CASSLVAVRTDTQYF.

This sequence joins TRBV10-3 and TRBJ2-1; 14 bases match TRBD2. Looked up from germline, CDR1 is ENHRY and CDR2 is SYGVKD. The CDR3 consists of 14 residues. With 11 bases clipped from V and 7 bases from J, the junction kept 7 bases outside the gene matches. DNA for the CDR3: TGTGCCGCGGGGACTAGCGGGAGAGGTAATGAGCAGTTCTTC. This encodes CAAGTSGRGNEQFF.

This clone was observed a single time. The chain has TRBV19 and TRBJ1-1; 7 positions match TRBD1. The CDR3 is 13 residues long. CDR1 LNHDA and CDR2 SQIVND come from the germline V gene (reference sequence). After removal of 8 bases from V and 4 bases from J, the junction contained 7 bases not matched to a gene. In DNA form, the CDR3 reads TGTGCCAGTTCTTGGTACAGGGGCACTGAAGCTTTCTTT. Translation: CASSWYRGTEAFF.

This clone was seen repeatedly, ten times or more. The CDR3 DNA reads TGTGCCAGCAGCTTAGGACACACCTACGAGCAGTACTTC. It translates to CASSLGHTYEQYF. The J gene is TRBJ2-7, the V gene TRBV7-2; D gene uncertain. The CDR3 is 13 residues long. CDR1 and CDR2 from the germline V gene are SGHTA and FQGNSA. V lost 1 base and J 2 bases, leaving 6 bases between the germline ends.

The chain joins TRBV9 to TRBJ2-2; the match to TRBD1 covers 9 bases. CDR3 length: 15 amino acids. The germline V gene encodes CDR1 SGDLS and CDR2 YYNGEE. V shed 4 bases, J shed 7 bases, and the junction held 8 bases outside the gene matches. The CDR3 region is CASSPRTGGIGELFF. CDR3 DNA sequence: TGTGCCAGCAGCCCCCGAACAGGGGGCATCGGGGAGCTGTTTTTT.

This clone was observed a single time. This chain links TRBV5-1 with TRBJ2-3; 8 bases line up with TRBD1. V shed 0 bases, J shed 6 bases, and the junction held 3 bases outside the gene matches. The CDR3 runs to 14 residues. Per the germline V gene, CDR1 is SGHRS and CDR2 is YFSETQ. The CDR3 is CASSLVRGPDTQYF. The CDR3 coding sequence is TGCGCCAGCAGCTTGGTCAGGGGGCCTGATACGCAGTATTTT.

The rearrangement uses TRBV19 and TRBJ1-5, with 9 bases aligning to TRBD1. With V trimmed by 1 base and J by 1 base, 5 bases remained unmatched. The germline gives CDR1 LNHDA, CDR2 SQIVND (reference sequence). This CDR3 contains 17 residues. For the CDR3, the DNA is TGTGCCAGTAGTATAGGGGACAGGGTACAGAGCAATCAGCCCCAGCATTTT. Translated, it gives CASSIGDRVQSNQPQHF.

This clone occurred a few times. The J gene is TRBJ1-2, the V gene TRBV7-8; 7 bases are shared with TRBD1. V lost 5 bases and J lost 7; bases outside the gene matches: 7. Germline CDR1 SGHVS, CDR2 FQNEAQ. There are 13 residues in the CDR3. The CDR3 DNA sequence: TGTGCCAGCAGCCAAAGACAGGGATTTGGCTACACCTTC. This translates into CASSQRQGFGYTF. Full variable domain (rest looked up from reference TRBV7-8 and TRBJ1-2): GAGVSQSPRYKVAKRGQDVALRCDPISGHVSLFWYQQALGQGPEFLTYFQNEAQLDKSGLPSDRFFAERPEGSVSTLKIQRTQQEDSAVYLCASSQRQGFGYTFGSGTRLTVV.

The gene calls are TRBV5-1 and TRBJ2-7; the D is unclear. CDR1 SGHRS and CDR2 YFSETQ come from the germline V gene. The CDR3 runs 14 residues. V was cut by 5 bases and J by 5 bases, with 17 bases left in between. The CDR3 here is CASRTYLDENEQYF. Written as DNA, the CDR3 is TGCGCCAGCAGGACTTACCTAGATGAAAACGAGCAGTACTTC.

V and J are TRBV6-5 and TRBJ2-7, with a possible D match to TRBD1 (6 bases). CDR3 length: 12 amino acids. Germline V gives CDR1 MNHEY, CDR2 SVGAGI. Between the trimmed V and J ends, which lost 6 bases and 2 bases, there was a span of 8 bases. The CDR3 region is CASSRTAYEQYF. The CDR3 DNA reads TGTGCCAGCAGCCGGACAGCCTACGAGCAGTACTTC.

V and J are TRBV20-1 and TRBJ2-1; 11 bases are shared with TRBD2. In germline, CDR1 is DFQATT, CDR2 SNEGSKA (reference sequence). Trimming cost V 3 bases and J 6 bases; bases outside gene matches: 10. The CDR3 has 16 amino acids. This CDR3 reads CSASKPLAGGRNEQFF. The CDR3, as DNA: TGCAGTGCTAGTAAGCCTCTAGCGGGAGGTCGCAATGAGCAGTTCTTC.